Following are 27 T cell receptor beta chains from one sample sequenced in a study of blood T cell repertoires in COVID-19. The repertoire was sequenced with immunoSEQ multiplex PCR; TCRdb's copy has only in-frame clones and lacks some. The repertoire holds around 300,000 clones, with 85% as singletons. The sample taken for sequencing was PBMCs or T cells enriched from blood (not recorded which). The receptors were sampled from a woman aged 45-65 years who had recovered from COVID-19.

The rearrangement uses TRBV3-1 (or the pseudogene TRBV3-2) and TRBJ2-7, with TRBD1 matching over 7 bases. The CDR3 is made up of 13 amino acids. Germline V gene lookup returns CDR1 LGHDT and CDR2 YNNKEL (reference sequence). Trimming removed 5 bases from V and 7 bases from J; junction bases left unmatched: 8. The CDR3 loop reads CASSFGTDFEQYF. In nucleotides, the CDR3 is TGTGCCAGCAGCTTCGGGACAGATTTTGAGCAGTACTTC.

The chain employs TRBV5-5 and TRBJ2-3, with 12 bases identical to TRBD2. V trimming: 0 bases; J trimming: 4 bases; junction bases outside the gene matches: 6. The CDR3 sequence is 17 residues long. Germline CDR1 is SGHKS and CDR2 is YYEKEE (reference sequence). The CDR3 nucleotides are TGTGCCAGCAGCTTGGCCCCTAGCGGGGGGGTTTCAGATACGCAGTATTTT. Its protein product is CASSLAPSGGVSDTQYF.

CDR3 region: CASSLRQGSNQPQHF. The CDR3 DNA sequence: TGCGCCAGCAGCCTCCGACAGGGCTCCAATCAGCCCCAGCATTTT. The chain has TRBV4-1 and TRBJ1-5; the match to TRBD1 covers 7 bases. The CDR3 consists of 15 residues. Germline CDR1 reads MGHRA; CDR2 reads YSYEKL. After removal of 4 bases from V and 3 bases from J, the junction contained 6 bases not matched to a gene.

The table lists this clone with a count of one. V usage is TRBV30 and J usage is TRBJ2-1; a weak D match, TRBD2 (6 bases). Trimming left V 0 bases short and J 4 bases short, with 19 bases between. CDR1 and CDR2 (germline): GTSNPN, SVGIG (reference sequence). The CDR3 consists of 17 residues. The CDR3 spells CAWSVPPRAGTYNEQFF. For the CDR3, the DNA is TGTGCCTGGAGTGTACCGCCCCGGGCAGGGACTTACAATGAGCAGTTCTTC.

V usage is TRBV11-2 and J usage is TRBJ1-3; 7 bases are shared with TRBD1. In germline, CDR1 is SGHAT, CDR2 FQNNGV. With V trimmed by 6 bases and J by 0 bases, 14 bases remained unmatched. CDR3 size: 18 residues. The CDR3 DNA is TGTGCCAGCAGACCAGGGCGGGGACAGAAGATCTCTGGAAACACCATATATTTT. Translated, it gives CASRPGRGQKISGNTIYF.

This clone has just one count. This rearrangement joins TRBV28 to TRBJ1-4, with D tentatively TRBD1 (6 bases). The CDR3 consists of 14 residues. The V and J ends lost 8 bases and 4 bases respectively, with 14 bases between them. Germline CDR1 reads MDHEN; CDR2 reads SYDVKM. CDR3 nucleotide sequence: TGTGCCAGCGTCCGGGACAAGGTTAATGAAAAACTGTTTTTT. It is translated as CASVRDKVNEKLFF.

The rearrangement joins TRBV7-8 to TRBJ2-5; 7 bases map to TRBD1. CDR1 is SGHVS and CDR2 is FQNEAQ in the germline V gene. V trimming: 5 bases; J trimming: 5 bases; junction bases outside the gene matches: 11. CDR3 size: 15 residues. The CDR3 sequence is CASSPTGLKRETQYF. In DNA form, the CDR3 reads TGTGCCAGCAGCCCGACAGGGTTGAAGCGCGAGACCCAGTACTTC. Using reference TRBV7-8 and TRBJ2-5 for the parts outside the CDR3, the full variable domain is GAGVSQSPRYKVAKRGQDVALRCDPISGHVSLFWYQQALGQGPEFLTYFQNEAQLDKSGLPSDRFFAERPEGSVSTLKIQRTQQEDSAVYLCASSPTGLKRETQYFGPGTRLLVL.

The chain has TRBV5-4 and TRBJ2-7; 12 bases agree with TRBD1. Germline loops: CDR1 SGHNT, CDR2 YYREEE (reference sequence). This CDR3 spans 15 amino acids. The V gene end was trimmed by 3 bases and the J gene end by 5 bases; junction bases not matched to a gene: 6. The CDR3 loop reads CASSSGTGGLNEQYF. The CDR3 DNA follows: TGTGCCAGCAGCTCCGGGACAGGGGGCCTGAACGAGCAGTACTTC. Complete variable domain (other parts from reference TRBV5-4 and TRBJ2-7): ETGVTQSPTHLIKTRGQQVTLRCSSQSGHNTVSWYQQALGQGPQFIFQYYREEENGRGNFPPRFSGLQFPNYSSELNVNALELDDSALYLCASSSGTGGLNEQYFGPGTRLTVT.

The genes are TRBV30 and TRBJ1-1; TRBD1 matches 10 bases. The CDR3 totals 12 residues. V lost 4 bases and J lost 7; bases outside the gene matches: 3. Germline loops: CDR1 GTSNPN, CDR2 SVGIG (reference sequence). Here the CDR3 DNA reads TGTGCCTGGACGGACAGGGGGGGTGAAGCTTTCTTT. Its protein is CAWTDRGGEAFF.

The V gene is TRBV7-3, the J gene TRBJ2-7; no clear D gene. The CDR3 spans 13 residues. Trimming removed 1 base from V and 6 bases from J, with 10 bases in between. Germline values: CDR1 SGHTA, CDR2 FQGTGA. CDR3 nucleotides: TGTGCCAGCAGCTTAAATTCGAGAAGCGAGCAGTACTTC. Protein sequence: CASSLNSRSEQYF.

The J gene is TRBJ1-2, the V gene TRBV7-9; TRBD1 is a possible D gene (6 bases). Trimming cost V 8 bases and J 0 bases, with 16 bases left between them. The CDR3 consists of 15 residues. Per the germline V gene, CDR1 is SEHNR and CDR2 is FQNEAQ (reference sequence). CDR3 sequence: CASRGGLGPNYGYTF. DNA for the CDR3: TGTGCCAGCCGAGGGGGATTGGGGCCTAACTATGGCTACACCTTC.

The chain couples TRBV11-3 to TRBJ2-5; D uncertain. This CDR3 has 14 residues. Germline values: CDR1 SGHNT, CDR2 YENEEA. The ends were cut back, 5 bases at V and 2 bases at J, with 12 bases in the middle. CDR3 nucleotide sequence: TGTGCCAGCAGCCCAGGTCCAGGTCAAGAGACCCAGTACTTC. Translated: CASSPGPGQETQYF.

The V and J genes are TRBV6-5 and TRBJ2-3, with D possibly TRBD2 on 5 matching bases. This CDR3 comprises 15 residues. Germline V gene data show CDR1 as MNHEY and CDR2 as SVGAGI. Deletions cut 4 bases from V and 3 bases from J, with 14 bases between. The CDR3 loop is CASSLTTTTTDTQYF. As DNA, the CDR3 is TGTGCCAGCAGTTTGACTACCACGACGACAGATACGCAGTATTTT.

This clone was recorded only once. The genes are TRBV7-2 and TRBJ2-7; D is perhaps TRBD2 (5 bases). V was clipped by 2 bases and J by 4 bases, with 15 bases between them. Germline CDR1 is SGHTA and CDR2 is FQGNSA. The length of the CDR3 is 15 residues. CDR3 region: CASSLSDSPLYEQYF. DNA for the CDR3: TGTGCCAGCAGCTTATCGGACTCCCCCCTATACGAGCAGTACTTC.

CDR3 region: CASSDRMNTEAFF. CDR3 sequence (DNA): TGTGCCAGTAGTGACAGGATGAACACTGAAGCTTTCTTT. V is TRBV19 and J is TRBJ1-1, with a possible D match to TRBD1 (6 bases). The V gene lost 5 bases and the J gene lost 0 bases, with 7 bases spanning the gap. From germline, CDR1 is LNHDA and CDR2 SQIVND (reference sequence). The CDR3 consists of 13 residues.

The gene calls are TRBV28 and TRBJ1-1; tentatively, D is TRBD1 (5 bases). V lost 8 bases and J lost 2, with 12 bases in between. In germline, CDR1 is MDHEN, CDR2 SYDVKM. The CDR3 runs 13 residues. DNA of the CDR3: TGTGCCAGCTATGGACAAGTTAACACTGAAGCTTTCTTT. Amino acid sequence: CASYGQVNTEAFF.

This chain connects TRBV12-3 or TRBV12-4 to TRBJ2-7; D might be TRBD1 (5 bases). V lost 6 bases and J 6 bases, leaving 15 bases between the germline ends. The CDR3 extends over 13 amino acids. CDR3 protein: CASSREGIAEQYF. The CDR3 region has the DNA TGTGCCAGCAGCAGGGAAGGGATCGCCGAGCAGTACTTC.

This chain uses TRBV7-9 with TRBJ1-2; no clear D. V was shortened by 2 bases and J by 5 bases, with 12 bases between the two germline ends. Germline values: CDR1 SEHNR, CDR2 FQNEAQ (reference sequence). CDR3 length equals 14 residues. CDR3 DNA sequence: TGTGCCAGCAGCTTATTTGGCAGGTTGTATGGCTACACCTTC. It encodes CASSLFGRLYGYTF. Full variable domain (remainder filled in from reference TRBV7-9 and TRBJ1-2): DTGVSQNPRHKITKRGQNVTFRCDPISEHNRLYWYRQTLGQGPEFLTYFQNEAQLEKSRLLSDRFSAERPKGSFSTLEIQRTEQGDSAMYLCASSLFGRLYGYTFGSGTRLTVV.

This clone was counted a single time. This CDR3 is CASSVEASGVGETQYF. The CDR3 nucleotides are TGTGCCAGCAGCGTTGAGGCTAGCGGGGTTGGGGAGACCCAGTACTTC. The chain joins TRBV9 to TRBJ2-5; TRBD2 matches 9 bases. The CDR3 length is 16 residues. Looked up from germline, CDR1 is SGDLS and CDR2 is YYNGEE. J gave up 5 bases and V 2 bases, and 10 bases lay outside the gene matches.

The rearrangement uses TRBV19 and TRBJ1-1, with a tentative D call TRBD1 (5 bases). V was pared by 1 base and J by 4 bases, with 10 bases between. The CDR3 contains 14 residues. CDR1 LNHDA and CDR2 SQIVND come from the germline V gene (reference sequence). CDR3 protein: CASSIGRRGTEAFF. The CDR3 DNA is TGTGCCAGTAGTATAGGTAGAAGGGGCACTGAAGCTTTCTTT.

This clone was recorded only once. The DNA for the CDR3 is TGTGCCAGCAGCCAAGGGGCTAGCGGCCCCGGGGAGCTGTTTTTT. This codes for CASSQGASGPGELFF. This chain uses TRBV11-3 with TRBJ2-2; 7 bases fit TRBD2. The germline CDR1 and CDR2 sequences are SGHNT and YENEEA. Trimming cost V 5 bases and J 6 bases; bases outside gene matches: 9. This CDR3 has 15 amino acids.

The V and J genes are TRBV4-1 and TRBJ1-6, with D possibly TRBD1 on 6 matching bases. This CDR3 contains 16 residues. Trimming took 1 base from V and 6 from J, leaving 13 bases between them. Germline CDR1 reads MGHRA; CDR2 reads YSYEKL. CDR3 residues: CASSQGDNLPNSPLHF. CDR3 in DNA: TGCGCCAGCAGCCAAGGGGACAACCTCCCTAATTCACCCCTCCACTTT.

The chain recombines TRBV4-3 with TRBJ1-4; D may be TRBD1 (5 bases). Per germline, CDR1 LGHNA and CDR2 YSLEER. V was clipped by 0 bases and J by 8 bases, with 13 bases between them. The CDR3 loop spans 15 amino acids. CDR3 amino acids: CASSQDYMGREKLFF. CDR3 in DNA: TGCGCCAGCAGCCAAGACTACATGGGGCGAGAAAAACTGTTTTTT.

J is TRBJ1-1 and V is TRBV9; TRBD1 agrees at 10 bases. Germline-derived CDR1 and CDR2 are SGDLS and YYNGEE. V lost 3 bases to trimming and J lost 4 bases; unmatched junction nucleotides: 9. This CDR3 spans 16 amino acids. Written as DNA, the CDR3 is TGTGCCAGCAGCGCGGGGGACAGGGGAGTAGGCACTGAAGCTTTCTTT. The encoded protein is CASSAGDRGVGTEAFF.

This rearrangement joins TRBV18 to TRBJ2-5; TRBD2 aligns across 7 bases. The CDR3 has 15 amino acids. V trimming: 0 bases; J trimming: 5 bases; junction bases outside the gene matches: 6. Germline V CDR1 and CDR2: KGHSH, LQKENI. The CDR3 nucleotides read TGTGCCAGCTCACCACCGGGACTACTCCTTGAGACCCAGTACTTC. Its protein product is CASSPPGLLLETQYF.

The chain employs TRBV2 and TRBJ2-1; 8 positions agree with TRBD1. This CDR3 is 14 amino acids long. V shed 6 bases, J shed 9 bases, and the junction held 10 bases outside the gene matches. Germline V gene sequence: CDR1 SNHLY, CDR2 FYNNEI. The CDR3 loop reads CASRGSTGVGEQFF. DNA for the CDR3: TGTGCCAGCAGGGGATCGACAGGGGTCGGTGAGCAGTTCTTC.

V and J are TRBV27 and TRBJ2-1; 9 bases map to TRBD2. V gave up 0 bases and J gave up 4 bases; unmatched junction bases: 7. CDR1 and CDR2 (germline): MNHEY, SMNVEV (reference sequence). CDR3 length: 17 amino acids. Here the CDR3 DNA reads TGTGCCAGCAGTTTATCCATGGCTAGCGGGATATACAATGAGCAGTTCTTC. Its translation is CASSLSMASGIYNEQFF.